This TCR beta chain derives from a study of T-cell reconstitution after alpha-beta-depleted transplantation in children. A library of TCRbeta sequences, prepared with unique molecular identifiers, was generated. Each CDR3 protein gets one entry after TCRdb re-called the PCR reads with MiXCR. There are approximately 300,000 distinct CDR3 sequences in the sample; roughly 9.1% occur only once, and 7.5% lies in the top ten. Regarding the study as a whole: Surviving recipient T cells and thymic progenitors underlay high day-60 TCRbeta diversity in some patients. Reportedly, roughly two months post-transplant, alpha-beta T cells arose from several hundred expanded graft clones. At the one-year point after transplant, T-cell counts and TCRbeta diversity were found to come mostly from T cells that had been newly produced.

With respect to this clonotype: The target antigen is unknown.

The material sequenced was PBMCs, taken before TCRalphabeta/CD19-depleted stem cell transplant. The TCR was taken from a boy in the first two years of life with acute myeloid leukemia, due to receive a stem cell transplant.

DNA of the CDR3: TGTGCCAGTAGTATAAAGGTAGGGACTGAAGCTTTCTTT. It codes for CASSIKVGTEAFF. V is TRBV19 and J is TRBJ1-1; D unclear. Deletions cut 2 bases from V and 5 bases from J, with 9 bases between. The CDR3 has 13 amino acids. CDR1 and CDR2 (germline): LNHDA, SQIVND (reference sequence).